Listed below are T cell receptor beta chains from one sample, sequenced in a study of shared clonotypes between healthy human individuals. Clones were read by immunoSEQ multiplex PCR, and TCRdb kept only the in-frame ones, dropping some. The table lists roughly 2.1 million clones, around 93% of them singletons. Material: naive CD8+ T cells from PBMCs. The receptors stem from a man between 18 and 35 years old in good health. Some clones in this sample may be carry-over from other donors' samples. Each CDR3 is given with its conserved first and last residue. D genes are given only for firm matches. Size is omitted from some rows. Given values are once, few, many or a class for expanded clones.

size,D,J,V,DNA,CDR3
few,.,TRBJ2-3,TRBV27,TGTGCCAGCGGGATATTCTCAGATACGCAGTATTTT,CASGIFSDTQYF
.,.,TRBJ2-7,TRBV10-2,TGCGCCAGCAGTGAGCCGTACGTGGCTGTCCACGAGCAGTACTTC,CASSEPYVAVHEQYF
.,.,TRBJ2-5,TRBV6-5,TGTGCCAGCAGTTACACACTCGGGAGTGGAGAGACCCAGTACTTC,CASSYTLGSGETQYF
.,TRBD1,TRBJ1-3,TRBV10-3,TGTGCCAGCCAGGGGGACACCATATATTTT,CASQGDTIYF
.,.,TRBJ1-2,TRBV7-9,TGTGCCAGCAGCTTCAAGGGGACGGACTATGGCTACACCTTC,CASSFKGTDYGYTF
.,TRBD1,TRBJ2-7,TRBV16,TGTGCCAGCAGCCAAAACGACAGGGCAAGCTCCTACGAGCAGTACTTC,CASSQNDRASSYEQYF
.,.,TRBJ2-5,TRBV28,TGTGCCAGCAGCACCAAAGGTGGCTACCAAGAGACCCAGTACTTC,CASSTKGGYQETQYF
.,TRBD1,TRBJ1-2,TRBV5-1,TGCGCCAGCAGCTCGAACCCACAGGGGGCTAACTATGGCTACACCTTC,CASSSNPQGANYGYTF
.,.,TRBJ1-5,TRBV30,TGTGCCTGGAGTGTACGTGAATTCCACACCCAGCATTTT,CAWSVREFHTQHF
.,.,TRBJ2-1,TRBV27,TGTGCCAGCAGTTTATCGAGGCGGGTGTGGGCCAGCTCCTACAATGAGCAGTTCTTC,CASSLSRRVWASSYNEQFF
.,.,TRBJ1-5,TRBV4-3,TGCGCCAGCAGCCAAGGCTCAGGGGTAGAGCCCCAGCATTTT,CASSQGSGVEPQHF
.,.,TRBJ2-1,TRBV19,TGTGCCAGTAGTCAAAGGGTGGTTAATGAGCAGTTCTTC,CASSQRVVNEQFF
.,.,TRBJ2-1,TRBV5-1,TGCGCCAGCAGCTTGGAAACACTAGGGGCACCTTGGAATGAGCAGTTCTTC,CASSLETLGAPWNEQFF
.,TRBD1,TRBJ2-1,TRBV27,TGTGCCAGCAGTCCAGGGGGTTGGATGTCGTTCTTC,CASSPGGWMSFF
once,.,TRBJ2-7,TRBV7-9,TGTGCCAGCAGCCCTGGGCCATCCTACGAGCAGTACTTC,CASSPGPSYEQYF
.,.,TRBJ1-1,TRBV19,TGTGCCAGTAGTATTGACAATCCCGCGTACACTGAAGCTTTCTTT,CASSIDNPAYTEAFF
.,.,TRBJ2-2,TRBV18,TGTGCCAGCTCACCACGGGACGGCACCGGGGAGCTGTTTTTT,CASSPRDGTGELFF
few,.,TRBJ1-1,TRBV28,TGTGCCAGCAGTTCGACCGAAGCTTTCTTT,CASSSTEAFF
.,.,TRBJ2-1,TRBV5-6,TGTGCCAGCAGCCCGATGTTATCAACTAATGAGCAGTTCTTC,CASSPMLSTNEQFF
.,.,TRBJ1-5,TRBV19,TGTGCCAGTAGTCTGGAGCTTTGGCACCGCAATCAGCCCCAGCATTTT,CASSLELWHRNQPQHF
.,TRBD2,TRBJ2-7,TRBV19,TGTGCCAGTAGTATAAGCGGGGCATGGTGGGAGCAGTACTTC,CASSISGAWWEQYF
.,TRBD2,TRBJ2-1,TRBV7-9,TGTGCCAGCAGCAGTAGCGGGAGGGCCCCCTACAATGAGCAGTTCTTC,CASSSSGRAPYNEQFF
.,.,TRBJ1-4,TRBV4-1,TGCGCCAGCAGCCAACTGACAGGAGGTAAAGGGGTAAAACTGTTTTTT,CASSQLTGGKGVKLFF